The 7 T cell receptor beta chains below were found in one sample sequenced in a study of spatial heterogeneity in lung cancer. The time point is: sample taken at primary tumor resection. The authors sequenced whole RNA from tumor, nontumor lung or frozen PBMC without sorting. TCRdb re-called the 5' RACE reads with MiXCR, one entry per CDR3 protein. Altogether several thousand distinct CDR3 sequences are present, around 25% being singletons, with the ten largest covering under 30%. The sample consisted of PBMCs, taken at surgery. These receptors came from a female donor with early-stage non-small cell lung cancer.

Worth noting for this clonotype: Since it is a stray read in a library aimed at alpha chains, this beta chain has a size that is not meaningful. This chain joins TRBV6-6 and TRBJ2-7, with a tentative D call TRBD2 (6 bases). V lost 2 bases and J 4 bases, leaving 18 bases between the germline ends. The CDR3 loop spans 16 amino acids. Germline loops: CDR1 MNHNY, CDR2 SVGAGI (reference sequence). The CDR3 spells CASSYRQTRDSYEQYF. For the CDR3, the DNA is TGTGCCAGCAGTTACCGACAGACCCGGGACTCATACGAGCAGTACTTC.

This clonotype was counted between two and nine times. This beta chain represents an off-target read in a library built for alpha chains; its size is of limited meaning. The V call is TRBV7-6, the J call TRBJ2-1; D unresolved. CDR1 is SGHVS, CDR2 FNYEAQ, per germline. Trimming cost V 3 bases and J 10 bases, with 10 bases left between them. The CDR3 is made up of 12 amino acids. Here the CDR3 DNA reads TGTGCCAGCAGCTTTTTGGAAGGGGAGCAGTTCTTC. Protein sequence: CASSFLEGEQFF. Based on the CDR3 plus reference TRBV7-6 and TRBJ2-1, the full variable domain is GAGVSQSPRYKVTKRGQDVALRCDPISGHVSLYWYRQALGQGPEFLTYFNYEAQQDKSGLPNDRFSAERPEGSISTLTIQRTEQRDSAMYRCASSFLEGEQFFGPGTRLTVL.

This clonotype was picked up a small number of times. This beta chain turned up in a library designed for alpha chains; as an off-target read, its abundance says little. The chain carries TRBV7-2 and TRBJ2-5; TRBD1 might be the D (6 bases). CDR1 and CDR2 (germline): SGHTA, FQGNSA. The CDR3 has 12 amino acids. V shed 8 bases and J shed 5 bases, with 12 bases lying between them. The CDR3 nucleotides are TGTGCCAGCGGGGGCGCCCGCGAGACCCAGTACTTC. Its protein is CASGGARETQYF.

This clonotype was seen a few times. This beta chain represents an off-target read in a library built for alpha chains; its size is of limited meaning. The chain carries TRBV29-1 and TRBJ2-7, with TRBD2 identical over 10 bases. The CDR3 runs to 13 residues. Looked up from germline, CDR1 is SQVTM and CDR2 is ANQGSEA. The J segment lost 3 bases and the V segment lost 6 bases, leaving 5 bases of the junction unmatched. CDR3 sequence (DNA): TGCAGCGTCCTGACTAGCGGGCGCTACGAGCAGTACTTC. Translation gives CSVLTSGRYEQYF.

Concerning this clonotype itself: This beta chain is an unintended read in a library built for alpha chains; its size means little. The chain couples TRBV12-3 or TRBV12-4 to TRBJ2-1, with D tentatively TRBD2 (6 bases). V was cut by 7 bases and J by 7 bases, with 20 bases left in between. The CDR3 runs to 15 residues. The CDR3 spells CASKTRGQRANEQFF. The CDR3 nucleotides read TGTGCCAGCAAGACTCGGGGCCAGCGGGCTAATGAGCAGTTCTTC.

Remarks on this clonotype: Since the library was made to target alpha chains, this beta chain is a stray read and its abundance is not meaningful. This chain joins TRBV29-1 and TRBJ2-2; D remains unclear. V was clipped by 6 bases and J by 3 bases, with 2 bases between them. Germline CDR1 and CDR2: SQVTM and ANQGSEA. The CDR3 spans 10 residues. The CDR3: CSVYTGELFF. CDR3 sequence (DNA): TGCAGCGTGTACACCGGGGAGCTGTTTTTT.

In this sample, this clonotype turned up a few times. This beta chain slipped into a library made for alpha chains as a stray read, so its size is not meaningful. The rearrangement links TRBV12-3 or TRBV12-4 to TRBJ1-2, with D uncertain. The CDR3 is 15 residues long. Deletions cut 4 bases from V and 7 bases from J, with 19 bases between. CDR3 nucleotides: TGTGCCAGCAGTTATCATGGGGAACTAGGTGGTGGCTACACCTTC. It yields the protein CASSYHGELGGGYTF.